This T cell receptor beta chain stems from a study of cytomegalovirus exposure and HLA in healthy donors (dated by TCRdb to about 2017). About the investigation overall: In an earlier analysis of about 560 of the donors, approximately 260 Gb of sequence data and 117 million unique TCR beta sequences from about 179 million T cells were reported. Approximately 310 gigabases of sequencing data and tens of millions of unique TCR sequences were included in an early release covering several hundred HLA-typed donors. Of the 398 genotyped donors, around 81% fell in the genetic ancestry cluster associated with self-reported Caucasian donors. The study aimed to test whether cataloging public T cell receptors could reveal signatures of past pathogen exposure. The study used immunosequencing to profile the T cell repertoires of 600 to 850 subjects and linked those repertoires to cytomegalovirus serostatus. Along with the roughly 670-subject first cohort, a separate validation cohort of more than 90 different subjects was used. The study combined high-throughput TCR immunosequencing, statistical association of individual TCRs with disease status, and machine learning to predict cytomegalovirus infection status. A later analysis re-analyzed previously published TCR beta repertoires from 550 to 700 donors and added high-resolution HLA genotyping to study TCR occurrence patterns. Rather than using new phenotypic data, the later analysis identified candidate immune exposures from TCR beta sequences and from how often those sequences occurred across donors. To decide whether each TCR beta V gene segment behaved as functional or pseudogenic, an earlier analysis of 587 of the donors relied on high-throughput TCR beta sequencing. Donor age, sex, ethnicity and CMV serostatus were collected together with the repertoire data. A later genetic analysis took genome-wide SNP genotypes for about 60% of the roughly 670 donors and used that subset as a discovery cohort. All discovery cohort repertoires had been generated using a single sequencing platform. Class I and class II HLA loci were covered by the typing at four-digit resolution. The number of donors typed differed by locus, with roughly 629-640 for A, B, C, DRB1 and DQB1, around 500 for DQA1, over 600 for DPA1, and some 440 for DPB1. Because of strong linkage in the cohort, roughly five DR-DQ haplotypes were treated as single units for association and clustering. Among 398 genotyped donors of the cohort, an average of roughly 240,000 unique TCR beta nucleotide sequences were sequenced per donor, about a sixth of them non-productive. General findings and caveats noted by the study authors: A cluster of highly shared sequence variants was judged likely to represent a technical artifact of the sequencing pipeline. A few of the identified cytomegalovirus-associated TCR beta chains were confirmed in vitro to be specific for cytomegalovirus antigens. It was suggested by the authors that the approach could potentially be generalized to other disease states and immunological phenotypes. In both the original and validation cohorts, the classifier was reported to diagnose cytomegalovirus status with high specificity and sensitivity. HLA typing was unavailable for some donors at each locus, so association tests used only the typed subset. A further reported finding was that TCR beta sequences accurately predicted the HLA-A and HLA-B alleles for most subjects in the first cohort. The presence/absence analyses assumed that sequencing depth was roughly uniform across donors, and that assumption may not be true. When HLA alleles, especially DR and DQ, strongly co-occurred, TCR associations were difficult to assign to individual alleles. The 87-base-pair reads could not distinguish some IMGT-functional V segments, including TRBV6-2 and TRBV6-3, so those segments were excluded. In an earlier analysis of about 600 of the donors, most TCR beta V segments appeared in productive rearrangements about 90% or about 30% of the time, broadly matching IMGT annotations. The only immune exposure information available for the cohort was CMV serostatus. In a later genetic analysis, a missense DCLRE1C variant was associated with V-gene and J-gene trimming of TCR beta chains, and the association was replicated in an independent cohort. Most TCR sequences were seen in very few donors, while some public TCRs were found in many individuals. According to a later genetic analysis, donors in an Asian-associated ancestry cluster had fewer N-insertions in productive TCRs than the roughly 700-donor mean. In this cohort, only TCR beta chains were sequenced, and detectable features were limited by the absence of alpha or paired-chain data. In a later analysis, HLA-associated TCR beta chains were found to be more clonally expanded and to have lower generation probabilities than equally common non-associated chains. The earlier analysis of 587 of the donors excluded some 16 rarely observed V segments, including chromosome 9 orphons, because counts were too low. According to a later analysis, parvovirus B19, influenza, CMV and Epstein-Barr virus appeared linked to several top co-occurrence clusters. In a later analysis, TCR association rates were found to vary across HLA loci, with the most associated TCRs seen for DRB1 alleles and the fewest for HLA-C alleles. At a false discovery rate of 0.05, a later analysis linked approximately 18,000 TCR beta sequences to specific HLA alleles. According to a later analysis, most CMV-associated TCR beta chains appeared to be HLA-restricted, and the HLA associations seemed to be driven largely by CMV exposure. The study listed 164 TCR beta chains as associated with cytomegalovirus. Linkage disequilibrium might explain the correlated functional status among segregating V segments, but an unknown experimental factor could not be excluded.

Turning to this clone: Its antigen is not yet known. Per-base qualities were not stored, and no clone one base away is much larger.

The library was produced with the immunoSEQ multiplex PCR assay. The multiplex PCR relied on a mix of 60 forward primers for TCR Vbeta segments and 13 reverse primers for TCR Jbeta segments. Amplification of the CDR3 region of rearranged TCR beta genes was performed with a multiplex PCR assay on genomic DNA. The Illumina HiSeq System was used to sequence the amplified TCR beta libraries as 87-base-pair reads. Under the source paper's analysis protocol: In a later analysis, tens of millions of unique TCR beta chains were counted across the approximately 640 repertoires, and approximately 9.9 million of these chains were shared by at least two donors. Raw reads were error-corrected and collapsed into unique sequences with a nearest-neighbor algorithm that merged closely related sequences to remove PCR and sequencing errors. V, D and J gene segments were assigned by aligning CDR3 sequences to IMGT reference sequences. For a sequence to be retained, a match of at least six nucleotides was required to both a V gene segment and a J gene segment. Rearrangements were classified as productive when the CDR3 lacked stop codons and remained in frame with V and J, and all other rearrangements were classified as non-productive. CDR3 was defined according to IMGT convention as the region running from the second conserved V-encoded cysteine to the conserved J-encoded phenylalanine. The earlier analysis of about 560 of the donors excluded any sequence lacking an unambiguous match to a single V gene segment. An earlier analysis of 587 of the donors classified V segments as functional when productive rearrangements were above 56.7% and as segregating when the standard deviation between donors was above 5%. To diagnose cytomegalovirus status from the catalog of TCR beta chain sequences, a statistical classification framework was built. In a later analysis, V and J genes were assigned by comparing TCR nucleotide sequences against IMGT/GENE-DB human TR gene sequences. Using the TCRdist pipeline, a later analysis assigned CDR3 sequences along with most-parsimonious VDJ recombination scenarios. In a later analysis, every TCR beta chain was defined by the combination of its CDR3 amino acid sequence and its V-gene family, and reads without a unique V-gene family were dropped. To address suspected cross-contamination and a sequencing artifact, a later analysis removed 550 to 750 highly shared, low-generation-probability nucleotide sequences. For each public chain, a later analysis derived a clonal expansion index from normalized ranks of inferred template counts within each repertoire. Generation probabilities in a later analysis came from a VDJ recombination model fitted to out-of-frame rearrangements, and those results were checked against IGoR. In a later analysis, TCR-TCR, TCR-HLA and TCR-CMV co-occurrence was scored with hypergeometric tests, and a repertoire-size bias correction was applied to TCR pairs. A later analysis estimated false discovery rates by permuting HLA or CMV assignments 20 times. In a later analysis, co-occurring TCRs were grouped using DBSCAN, with TCRdist sequence similarity added in when clustering inside HLA-allele-positive subsets. Repertoires with fewer than 30,000 or more than 120,000 public chains were left out of co-occurrence clustering, as were about five repertoires with anomalous nucleotide sharing. Drawn from immuneACCESS, this table holds only the in-frame rearrangements with V and J called that TCRdb kept. Clones are partly lost; checked studies trace under half to an unresolved V gene and leave the rest unexplained. V and J calls and clone size follow that table, whereas D and trimming were derived from the DNA. Across this sample there are some 210,000 clones, with around 87% seen only once. The ten largest clones represent 1% to 1.5% of the sample.

Its CDR3 holds 14 amino acids, cysteine through phenylalanine. The CDR3 DNA has 42 bases and is translated from base 1. The cohort consisted of 670 or so healthy bone marrow donors. Cohort members were all nominally healthy when sampled, although unrecorded immune exposures were likely present. The donor tested CMV seronegative, placing the donor among the roughly 340 seronegative members of the cohort. A peripheral blood sample was collected from each donor, and TCR beta sequencing was performed on peripheral blood mononuclear cells. The Qiagen DNeasy Blood Extraction Kit was used to extract genomic DNA from the blood cell samples.

The chain is made from TRBV1 and TRBJ1-1; the table calls TRBD1, which could not be checked here. TRBV1 is a pseudogene locus. The sequence came from a man aged 25-45 years in good health and CMV-seronegative. The sequenced sample consisted of PBMCs. In nucleotides, the sequence is TGCACCAGCAGCCAAGAGTCCCAGAACACTGAAGCTTTCTTT. Its protein reads: CTSSQESQNTEAFF.